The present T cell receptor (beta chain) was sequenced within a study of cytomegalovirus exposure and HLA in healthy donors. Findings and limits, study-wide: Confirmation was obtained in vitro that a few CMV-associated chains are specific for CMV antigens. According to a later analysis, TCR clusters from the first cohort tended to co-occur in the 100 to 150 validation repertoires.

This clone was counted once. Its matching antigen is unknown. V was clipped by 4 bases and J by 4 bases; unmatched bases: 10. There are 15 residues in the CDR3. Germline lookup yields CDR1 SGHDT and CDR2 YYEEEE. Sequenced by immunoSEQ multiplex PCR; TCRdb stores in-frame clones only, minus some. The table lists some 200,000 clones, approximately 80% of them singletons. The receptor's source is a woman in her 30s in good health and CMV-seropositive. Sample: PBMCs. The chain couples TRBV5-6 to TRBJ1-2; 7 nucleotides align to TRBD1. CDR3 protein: CASSIGQGGAYGYTF. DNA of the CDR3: TGTGCCAGCAGCATTGGGCAGGGGGGAGCCTATGGCTACACCTTC.